A selection of T cell receptor beta chains follows, all from one sample in a study of cytomegalovirus exposure and HLA in healthy donors. Clones were sequenced by immunoSEQ multiplex PCR, and TCRdb holds only the in-frame ones, with some missing. The sample lists 70,000 to 95,000 clones, approximately 76% occurring once. The sequenced sample consisted of PBMCs. The origin of the receptors is a man aged 25 to 40 in good health and CMV-seropositive. Both conserved end residues are part of each CDR3. A D gene is named only where the DNA matches it firmly. Not every row has a clone size; where given, it reads once, few, many or a size class.

j_call v_call clone_size d_call cdr3_aa cdr3_nt
TRBJ2-1 TRBV6-4 few TRBD1 CASSDPTGGNEQFF TGTGCCAGCAGTGACCCCACAGGGGGCAATGAGCAGTTCTTC
TRBJ2-3 TRBV6-5 . . CASSRDFYTDTQYF TGTGCCAGCAGTCGGGACTTTTACACAGATACGCAGTATTTT
TRBJ2-7 TRBV11-3 few TRBD2 CASSLAGGESYEQYF TGTGCCAGCAGTTTGGCGGGGGGGGAATCCTACGAGCAGTACTTC
TRBJ1-2 TRBV7-9 . . CASSWPPDSANYGYTF TGTGCCAGCAGCTGGCCCCCGGACAGCGCTAACTATGGCTACACCTTC
TRBJ2-5 TRBV27 . TRBD1 CASRPGQGLRETQYF TGTGCCAGCAGGCCCGGACAGGGATTACGCGAGACCCAGTACTTC
TRBJ1-6 TRBV19 . . CASKRSSGSPLHF TGTGCCAGCAAGCGAAGTTCTGGTTCACCCCTCCACTTT
TRBJ2-2 TRBV7-9 . TRBD2 CASSVSGGVGELFF TGTGCCAGCAGCGTATCGGGAGGAGTCGGGGAGCTGTTTTTT
TRBJ2-2 TRBV9 . . CASSAPVNTGELFF TGTGCCAGCAGCGCCCCGGTCAATACCGGGGAGCTGTTTTTT
TRBJ1-4 TRBV5-1 few . CASSSGQTGILFF TGCGCCAGCAGCTCAGGACAGACCGGGATTCTGTTTTTT
TRBJ1-1 TRBV25-1 . . CASGRGDTEAFF TGTGCCAGCGGTCGGGGGGACACTGAAGCTTTCTTT
TRBJ2-3 TRBV6-4 . TRBD2 CASSAGTSGDTQYF TGTGCCAGCAGTGCCGGGACTAGTGGAGATACGCAGTATTTT
TRBJ1-1 TRBV6-6 . . CASTYGNTEAFF TGTGCCAGCACCTACGGGAACACTGAAGCTTTCTTT
TRBJ1-5 TRBV6-1 once . CASTSVSGFGQPQHF TGTGCCAGCACGAGCGTTTCAGGGTTTGGGCAGCCCCAGCATTTT
TRBJ2-3 TRBV5-4 few TRBD2 CASSPRGSGRAGTDTQYF TGTGCCAGCAGCCCCCGGGGTAGCGGGAGGGCCGGCACAGATACGCAGTATTTT
TRBJ1-3 TRBV28 . . CASSFTGSSGNTIYF TGTGCCAGCAGTTTTACAGGGAGCTCTGGAAACACCATATATTTT
TRBJ1-3 TRBV29-1 . . CSVVFLGALGRNTIYF TGCAGCGTTGTTTTCTTGGGGGCGCTGGGAAGAAACACCATATATTTT
TRBJ1-5 TRBV28 . . CASSPAGADSNQPQHF TGTGCCAGCAGTCCCGCGGGCGCGGATAGCAATCAGCCCCAGCATTTT
TRBJ2-5 TRBV19 . . CASSPTRGARETQYF TGTGCCAGTAGTCCCACCCGGGGAGCTAGGGAGACCCAGTACTTC
TRBJ1-3 TRBV4-3 few TRBD1 CASSPATGGTGNTIYF TGCGCCAGCAGCCCAGCTACAGGGGGCACTGGAAACACCATATATTTT
TRBJ2-2 TRBV5-4 once TRBD2 CASSRPSGGNTGELFF TGTGCCAGCAGCCGGCCTAGCGGGGGGAACACCGGGGAGCTGTTTTTT
TRBJ1-1 TRBV5-1 . TRBD1 CASSLQGANTEAFF TGCGCCAGCAGCCTTCAGGGGGCGAACACTGAAGCTTTCTTT
TRBJ2-3 TRBV6-4 once TRBD2 CASSAAGGSTDTQYF TGTGCCAGCAGTGCAGCGGGGGGGAGCACAGATACGCAGTATTTT
TRBJ2-1 TRBV19 . . CASSYSTRGYNEQFF TGTGCCAGTAGTTATAGCACTAGGGGGTACAATGAGCAGTTCTTC
TRBJ2-2 TRBV19 . TRBD1 CASSIKGQGKDGELFF TGTGCCAGTAGTATAAAAGGACAGGGAAAGGACGGGGAGCTGTTTTTT
TRBJ1-2 TRBV11-2 . . CASSRDRNYGYTF TGTGCCAGCAGCCGAGACAGAAACTATGGCTACACCTTC
TRBJ1-4 TRBV7-9 few TRBD1 CASSARGATNEKLFF TGTGCCAGCAGCGCCAGGGGGGCAACTAATGAAAAACTGTTTTTT
TRBJ2-1 TRBV5-1 . TRBD1 CASSEDRGRGEQFF TGCGCCAGCAGCGAGGACAGGGGGCGGGGTGAGCAGTTCTTC
TRBJ2-2 TRBV6-6 . TRBD2 CASSPRAGGPTGELFF TGTGCCAGCAGCCCTCGAGCGGGGGGACCCACCGGGGAGCTGTTTTTT
TRBJ2-1 TRBV19 . TRBD1 CASSTNRPPGQGRYNEQFF TGTGCCAGTAGTACTAATCGTCCCCCCGGACAGGGGAGGTACAATGAGCAGTTCTTC
TRBJ2-7 TRBV4-1 . TRBD1 CASSHRQGLYEQYF TGCGCCAGCAGCCACCGACAGGGCCTATACGAGCAGTACTTC
TRBJ2-3 TRBV19 . . CASSIPNTLTDTQYF TGTGCCAGTAGTATTCCGAACACCCTCACAGATACGCAGTATTTT
TRBJ2-2 TRBV14 once . CASSPRLAGELFF TGTGCCAGCAGCCCCCGACTAGCCGGGGAGCTGTTTTTT
TRBJ2-7 TRBV29-1 . TRBD1 CSVDDAGRQGTYEQYF TGCAGCGTTGACGATGCCGGACGACAGGGTACCTACGAGCAGTACTTC
TRBJ1-2 TRBV4-2 once . CASSQEVRGADAYGYTF TGTGCCAGCAGCCAAGAGGTCCGGGGGGCGGACGCCTATGGCTACACCTTC
TRBJ1-2 TRBV6-1 . . CASRDGGGGPGGYTF TGTGCCAGCAGGGATGGGGGCGGGGGCCCGGGAGGCTACACCTTC
TRBJ2-7 TRBV7-3 once . CASSLEGTLPNEQYF TGTGCCAGCAGCTTAGAAGGGACTTTACCCAACGAGCAGTACTTC
TRBJ2-7 TRBV7-9 . . CASSSRRISYEQYF TGTGCCAGCAGCTCCCGGAGGATCTCCTACGAGCAGTACTTC